These 30 T cell receptor beta chains originate from one sample sequenced in a study of cytomegalovirus exposure and HLA in healthy donors. Primers included in the PCR were 60 Vbeta and 13 Jbeta primers. Sequencing was performed with immunoSEQ multiplex PCR; in TCRdb, only in-frame clones are kept and a portion is missing. The data hold around 100,000 clones, with around 73% observed a single time. The sequencing sample was made of PBMCs. These receptors all come from a middle-aged woman in good health and CMV-seropositive.

The V gene is TRBV6-1, the J gene TRBJ2-7, with TRBD1 as a possible D gene (5 bases). The CDR3 is 13 residues long. Germline V gene sequence: CDR1 MNHNS, CDR2 SASEGT. The germline V and J ends were trimmed by 4 bases and 0 bases, with 7 bases remaining between them. CDR3 sequence reads: CASSATDSYEQYF. CDR3 in DNA: TGTGCCAGCAGTGCGACAGACTCCTACGAGCAGTACTTC.

For the CDR3, the DNA is TGCAGCGTTTCGGCTAGCAGCGGAGAGACCCAGTACTTC. This translates into CSVSASSGETQYF. This rearrangement joins TRBV29-1 to TRBJ2-5; possible D gene TRBD2, 5 bases. Germline lookup yields CDR1 SQVTM and CDR2 ANQGSEA. Trimming removed 5 bases from V and 4 bases from J, with 14 bases in between. The CDR3 totals 13 residues. The full variable domain, its missing parts supplied by reference TRBV29-1 and TRBJ2-5, is SAVISQKPSRDICQRGTSLTIQCQVDSQVTMMFWYRQQPGQSLTLIATANQGSEATYESGFVIDKFPISRPNLTFSTLTVSNMSPEDSSIYLCSVSASSGETQYFGPGTRLLVL.

Notes on this clone: At one of its ends the junction is not consistent with the germline gene, which may arise from a read error. The chain is built from TRBV7-9 and TRBJ2-7; D gene ambiguous. Germline V gene data show CDR1 as SEHNR and CDR2 as FQNEAQ (reference sequence). This CDR3 is 15 amino acids long. The CDR3 coding sequence is TGTTCCAGCAGCCCGACATCTTCGGCGTCCTACGAGCAGTACTTC. This translates into CSSSPTSSASYEQYF.

This clone turned up a few times. The rearrangement uses TRBV9 and TRBJ1-2; D is ambiguous. V lost 0 bases, J lost 0 bases, and 9 bases lay in between. The CDR3 contains 15 residues. The V gene's germline CDR1 is SGDLS and CDR2 YYNGEE. CDR3 residues: CASSVDGGANYGYTF. As DNA, the CDR3 is TGTGCCAGCAGCGTAGACGGCGGCGCTAACTATGGCTACACCTTC.

This chain joins TRBV29-1 and TRBJ2-2; 11 bases map to TRBD2. Germline CDR1 reads SQVTM; CDR2 reads ANQGSEA. J gave up 3 bases and V 4 bases, and 1 base lay outside the gene matches. This CDR3 is 14 amino acids long. Written as DNA, the CDR3 is TGCAGCGTTGGGACTAGCGGGTACACCGGGGAGCTGTTTTTT. This sequence encodes CSVGTSGYTGELFF.

CDR3: CASAPGTGGSQPQHF. The CDR3 DNA is TGCGCCAGCGCACCAGGGACAGGGGGATCTCAGCCCCAGCATTTT. The V call is TRBV5-1, the J call TRBJ1-5, with 11 bases fitting TRBD1. V gave up 7 bases and J gave up 6 bases; unmatched junction bases: 9. From germline, CDR1 is SGHRS and CDR2 YFSETQ. This CDR3 is 15 amino acids long.

The chain has TRBV21-1 and TRBJ2-1; no DNA check was done on the table's D call, TRBD2. TRBV21-1 is labeled a pseudogene. The length of the CDR3 is 16 residues. DNA of the CDR3: TGTGCCAGCACCCCTAGGAGGGGAGCTATTTACAATGAGCAGTTCTTC. Its protein is CASTPRRGAIYNEQFF.

The rearrangement uses TRBV6-5 and TRBJ1-1, with unresolved D. The CDR3 covers 16 residues. The germline V gene has CDR1 MNHEY and CDR2 SVGAGI. Trimming left V 4 bases short and J 8 bases short, with 23 bases between. This chain's CDR3 is CASSSLAGPLTTEAFF. In DNA, the CDR3 is TGTGCCAGCAGTTCCCTGGCAGGCCCATTGACCACAGAAGCTTTCTTT.

This clone has a handful of counts. This CDR3 reads CASSAETGYNEQFF. CDR3 in DNA: TGCGCCAGCAGCGCCGAAACAGGGTATAATGAGCAGTTCTTC. The chain has TRBV5-1 and TRBJ2-1; a weak D match, TRBD1 (6 bases). Germline V gene sequence: CDR1 SGHRS, CDR2 YFSETQ. The CDR3 has 14 residues. The V end lost 4 bases, the J end lost 7 bases, and 15 bases lay between the germline ends.

The chain has TRBV5-6 and TRBJ1-3; perhaps TRBD1 as D (5 bases). Germline V gene data show CDR1 as SGHDT and CDR2 as YYEEEE. This CDR3 contains 15 residues. The V gene lost 0 bases and the J gene lost 2 bases, with 9 bases spanning the gap. The CDR3 loop reads CASSLVQGAGNTIYF. In DNA form, the CDR3 reads TGTGCCAGCAGCTTGGTTCAGGGCGCTGGAAACACCATATATTTT.

This sequence joins TRBV7-8 and TRBJ2-2, with TRBD2 as a possible D gene (5 bases). V was clipped by 0 bases and J by 1 base, with 6 bases between them. CDR3 size: 15 residues. Germline V lookup: CDR1 SGHVS, CDR2 FQNEAQ. The CDR3 DNA is TGTGCCAGCAGCTTAGCAGCGGTGAACACCGGGGAGCTGTTTTTT. Its translation: CASSLAAVNTGELFF.

This clone was observed a handful of times. This sequence joins TRBV5-6 and TRBJ2-3; 8 bases are shared with TRBD1. V lost 4 bases to trimming and J lost 2 bases; unmatched junction nucleotides: 9. The CDR3 totals 16 residues. The germline V gene has CDR1 SGHDT and CDR2 YYEEEE. CDR3 loop: CASSPRGRGPTDTQYF. The CDR3 coding sequence is TGTGCCAGCAGCCCCAGGGGGCGGGGCCCCACAGATACGCAGTATTTT.

The chain has TRBV7-9 and TRBJ2-5; D possibly corresponds to TRBD2 (6 bases). The CDR3 sequence is 14 residues long. Germline V lookup: CDR1 SEHNR, CDR2 FQNEAQ (reference sequence). The V end was cut by 5 bases, the J end by 1 base, with 11 bases between. The CDR3 DNA sequence: TGTGCCAGCAGCCCGGGACTCCTCCAAGAGACCCAGTACTTC. Encoded protein: CASSPGLLQETQYF.

Only a few counts were recorded for this clone. The rearrangement uses TRBV29-1 and TRBJ2-4, with D possibly TRBD1 on 5 matching bases. Germline V gene lookup returns CDR1 SQVTM and CDR2 ANQGSEA. The CDR3 totals 13 residues. Trimming took off 7 bases at V and 6 bases at J, with 16 bases between the two ends. The CDR3 bases are TGCAGCGCTCAGGGCCTGTTAAGAAACATTCAGTACTTC. It yields the protein CSAQGLLRNIQYF.

This clone has just a few counts. V is TRBV19 and J is TRBJ2-3; D is possibly TRBD1 (6 bases). Trimming took 1 base from V and 5 from J, leaving 13 bases between them. CDR3 length equals 15 residues. The germline CDR1 and CDR2 sequences are LNHDA and SQIVND (reference sequence). The CDR3 is CASSIGEGGKDTQYF. CDR3 sequence (DNA): TGTGCCAGTAGTATAGGAGAAGGGGGAAAAGATACGCAGTATTTT.

This chain uses TRBV6-1 with TRBJ2-1, with 9 bases lining up with TRBD2. This CDR3 is 14 amino acids long. Unmatched junction bases numbered 11, after V lost 8 bases and J lost 9 bases. Germline V CDR1 and CDR2: MNHNS, SASEGT. In nucleotides, the CDR3 is TGTGCCAGCCGAAAAGGGACTAGCACCCCTGAGCAGTTCTTC. It is translated as CASRKGTSTPEQFF.

The V gene is TRBV7-9, the J gene TRBJ2-2, with a possible D match to TRBD1 (6 bases). Between the trimmed V and J ends, which lost 4 bases and 5 bases, there was a span of 14 bases. Germline CDR1 SEHNR, CDR2 FQNEAQ (reference sequence). The CDR3 consists of 15 residues. In nucleotides, the CDR3 is TGTGCCAGCAGCTCAGAACAGGGCCGGACCGGGGAGCTGTTTTTT. This sequence encodes CASSSEQGRTGELFF.

V gene TRBV4-1 combines with J gene TRBJ1-2; tentatively, D is TRBD1 (6 bases). This CDR3 spans 14 amino acids. Germline V gene data show CDR1 as MGHRA and CDR2 as YSYEKL. V was shortened by 0 bases and J by 7 bases, with 12 bases between the two germline ends. DNA of the CDR3: TGCGCCAGCAGCCAAGAGGGGGCCGGCGGTGGCTACACCTTC. It encodes CASSQEGAGGGYTF.

This clone was observed a handful of times. The CDR3 DNA follows: TGTGCCAGCAGTGTTGCTAGCGGGAGTAGCAATGAGCAGTTCTTC. Residues: CASSVASGSSNEQFF. The V call is TRBV6-4, the J call TRBJ2-1; the match to TRBD2 covers 10 bases. In germline, CDR1 is MRHNA, CDR2 SNTAGT. This CDR3 is built from 15 residues. The trim removed 4 bases at V and 6 bases at J, leaving 6 bases unmatched.

Concerning this clone: Other DNA sequences of this sample code for an identical CDR3. The chain carries TRBV5-1 and TRBJ2-1; D uncertain. Germline V gene sequence: CDR1 SGHRS, CDR2 YFSETQ. Trimming pared 0 bases from V and 1 base from J, leaving 8 bases between. This CDR3 is built from 15 residues. The CDR3 bases are TGCGCCAGCAGCTTGGAATCCAGTTCCTACAATGAGCAGTTCTTC. Its translation is CASSLESSSYNEQFF.

This clone was seen a handful of times. This chain connects TRBV5-1 to TRBJ2-1; TRBD2 matches at 7 bases. The germline CDR1 and CDR2 sequences are SGHRS and YFSETQ. J was trimmed by 5 bases and V by 2 bases; bases with no gene match: 4. This CDR3 contains 14 residues. The CDR3 sequence: CASSLGLDHNEQFF. In DNA, the CDR3 is TGCGCCAGCAGCTTAGGACTAGACCACAATGAGCAGTTCTTC.

V usage is TRBV28 and J usage is TRBJ1-1, with TRBD1 identical over 9 bases. CDR3 length: 15 amino acids. The trim removed 7 bases at V and 4 bases at J, leaving 10 bases unmatched. Germline assignment: CDR1 MDHEN and CDR2 SYDVKM. As DNA, the CDR3 is TGTGCCAGCACCCGGGGGGACAGGGTGGGCACTGAAGCTTTCTTT. Amino acid sequence: CASTRGDRVGTEAFF.

This chain uses TRBV18 with TRBJ1-4; 8 bases match TRBD1. This CDR3 is 13 amino acids long. Per germline, CDR1 KGHSH and CDR2 LQKENI. V lost 8 bases and J lost 6; bases outside the gene matches: 5. CDR3 DNA sequence: TGTGCCAGCACCAGGGGGCGCGATGAAAAACTGTTTTTT. Translation: CASTRGRDEKLFF.

The rearrangement joins TRBV5-6 to TRBJ2-5, with D possibly being TRBD2 (6 bases). Trimming stripped 4 bases from V and 5 bases from J, with 21 bases between. CDR3 length: 16 amino acids. The germline V gene has CDR1 SGHDT and CDR2 YYEEEE. The CDR3 sequence is CASSPTDGRFSETQYF. CDR3 coding DNA: TGTGCCAGCAGCCCGACTGACGGGAGATTTTCGGAGACCCAGTACTTC.

This chain connects TRBV18 to TRBJ2-1, with a possible D match to TRBD1 (6 bases). Between the trimmed V and J ends, which lost 5 bases and 6 bases, there was a span of 11 bases. The CDR3 contains 13 residues. Germline lookup yields CDR1 KGHSH and CDR2 LQKENI. The DNA of the CDR3 is TGTGCCAGCTCAGTTAAGGGGGTCAATGAGCAGTTCTTC. This sequence encodes CASSVKGVNEQFF.

This chain joins TRBV5-6 and TRBJ1-3; D unclear. With 0 bases removed from V and 4 bases from J, the gap between germline ends came to 8 bases. The V gene's germline CDR1 is SGHDT and CDR2 YYEEEE. This CDR3 has 14 residues. Written as DNA, the CDR3 is TGTGCCAGCAGCTTGGATCATACAGGAAACACCATATATTTT. Translating it yields CASSLDHTGNTIYF.

The chain is built from TRBV10-1 and TRBJ2-3, with TRBD2 matching over 8 bases. V gave up 0 bases and J gave up 3 bases; unmatched junction bases: 5. The CDR3 has 16 amino acids. Germline CDR1 reads WNHNN; CDR2 reads SYGVQD (reference sequence). CDR3 residues: CASSESGASGTDTQYF. CDR3 coding DNA: TGCGCCAGCAGTGAGTCGGGGGCTAGCGGGACAGATACGCAGTATTTT.

The J gene is TRBJ2-7, the V gene TRBV9; 7 nucleotides agree with TRBD2. The CDR3 sequence is 16 residues long. V lost 0 bases and J lost 3; bases outside the gene matches: 9. CDR1 SGDLS and CDR2 YYNGEE come from the germline V gene. CDR3 loop: CASSVAGAGTLYEQYF. As DNA, the CDR3 is TGTGCCAGCAGCGTAGCTGGAGCGGGGACCCTCTACGAGCAGTACTTC.

This chain joins TRBV5-1 and TRBJ2-3, with D possibly matching TRBD2 (6 bases). CDR1 and CDR2 from the germline V gene are SGHRS and YFSETQ. The CDR3 covers 14 residues. Trimming shortened V by 7 bases and J by 3 bases, and 15 bases separated the two germline ends. The CDR3 DNA follows: TGCGCCAGCGCGGTTCGTGCGGGGACAGATACGCAGTATTTT. Its translation: CASAVRAGTDTQYF.

The chain carries TRBV15 and TRBJ2-5; D might be TRBD1 (5 bases). The DNA end favors TRBJ2-7, so the J call may be wrong. Per the germline V gene, CDR1 is LNHNV and CDR2 is YYDKDF (reference sequence). The CDR3 length is 18 residues. Written as DNA, the CDR3 is TGTGCCACCAGCAGGCGCGGCGTAGGGGATGGGCGTCTCTACGAGCAGTACTTC. This translates into CATSRRGVGDGRLYEQYF.